This entry lists 25 T cell receptor beta chains sequenced from one sample in a study of radiation and T cells in renal cell carcinoma. Only in-frame clones appear in the TCRdb table, and some are missing; sequencing was by immunoSEQ multiplex PCR. Among 150,000 or so clones listed, over 80% were seen once. Time point in this sample: baseline pretreatment blood. Documented treatment: 15 Gy SBRT to primary tumor, nephrectomy 4 weeks later. Source: blood, taken from a patient whose treatment included radiotherapy and nephrectomy. Every receptor here comes from a woman aged 45 to 65 with renal cell carcinoma.

The rearrangement joins TRBV5-8 to TRBJ1-2; no reliable D call. Germline CDR1 and CDR2: SGHTS and YDEGEE. V shed 6 bases and J shed 7 bases, with 10 bases lying between them. The CDR3 has 11 amino acids. The CDR3 bases are TGTGCCAGCACCGAAGTCTCTGGCTACACCTTC. Amino acids: CASTEVSGYTF.

This clone was counted only a few times. This sequence joins TRBV9 and TRBJ1-5; TRBD1 matches 8 bases. Germline V gives CDR1 SGDLS, CDR2 YYNGEE. This CDR3 spans 15 amino acids. The junction had 2 bases not matched to a gene; V was cut back by 0 bases and J by 3 bases. As DNA, the CDR3 is TGTGCCAGCAGCGTAGGCAGGGGGCTCAATCAGCCCCAGCATTTT. It is translated as CASSVGRGLNQPQHF.

The gene calls are TRBV5-1 and TRBJ2-7; D unresolved. The CDR3 extends over 17 amino acids. The ends were cut back, 5 bases at V and 0 bases at J, with 21 bases in the middle. Germline CDR1 is SGHRS and CDR2 is YFSETQ. CDR3 sequence reads: CASRPGFGPDPSYEQYF. In DNA, the CDR3 is TGCGCCAGCAGACCTGGGTTCGGACCGGACCCCTCCTACGAGCAGTACTTC. The full variable domain, in which reference TRBV5-1 and TRBJ2-7 provide the parts outside the CDR3, is KAGVTQTPRYLIKTRGQQVTLSCSPISGHRSVSWYQQTPGQGLQFLFEYFSETQRNKGNFPGRFSGRQFSNSRSEMNVSTLELGDSALYLCASRPGFGPDPSYEQYFGPGTRLTVT.

The chain recombines TRBV19 with TRBJ1-5; D perhaps matches TRBD1 (5 bases). The CDR3 is made up of 15 amino acids. The V end lost 1 base, the J end lost 0 bases, and 7 bases lay between the germline ends. Germline loops: CDR1 LNHDA, CDR2 SQIVND (reference sequence). This chain's CDR3 is CASSIGGLSNQPQHF. CDR3 nucleotides: TGTGCCAGTAGTATAGGGGGCCTTAGCAATCAGCCCCAGCATTTT.

The chain is built from TRBV6-6 and TRBJ1-6; a possible D gene is TRBD1 (6 bases). Germline V gene lookup returns CDR1 MNHNY and CDR2 SVGAGI (reference sequence). Trimming removed 2 bases from V and 9 bases from J, with 11 bases in between. The CDR3 covers 14 residues. CDR3 coding DNA: TGTGCCAGCAGTTACGGGGGCGCAGGTTCACCCCTCCACTTT. As protein: CASSYGGAGSPLHF.

The CDR3 protein is CASSEGRGRANYGYTF. In DNA, the CDR3 is TGCGCCAGCAGTGAGGGCAGGGGAAGGGCTAACTATGGCTACACCTTC. The chain uses TRBV4-1 and TRBJ1-2; TRBD1 might be the D (6 bases). V was clipped by 6 bases and J by 0 bases, with 17 bases between them. In germline, CDR1 is MGHRA, CDR2 YSYEKL. CDR3 length equals 16 residues.

This clone appeared a single time. This sequence joins TRBV7-2 and TRBJ2-7, with TRBD1 as a possible D gene (6 bases). Trimming took 2 bases from V and 6 from J, leaving 14 bases between them. Per germline, CDR1 SGHTA and CDR2 FQGNSA. The CDR3 is 14 amino acids. In nucleotides, the CDR3 is TGTGCCAGCAGCTTACTCTCACAGGGAGTCGAGCAGTACTTC. Translation gives CASSLLSQGVEQYF. Drawing the rest from reference TRBV7-2 and TRBJ2-7, the complete variable domain is GAGVSQSPSNKVTEKGKDVELRCDPISGHTALYWYRQSLGQGLEFLIYFQGNSAPDKSGLPSDRFSAERTGGSVSTLTIQRTQQEDSAVYLCASSLLSQGVEQYFGPGTRLTVT.

The chain carries TRBV29-1 and TRBJ2-3; TRBD2 aligns across 8 bases. Trimming cost V 4 bases and J 4 bases; bases outside gene matches: 10. CDR1 SQVTM and CDR2 ANQGSEA come from the germline V gene. The CDR3 length is 15 residues. CDR3 residues: CSVVPAGEPPDTQYF. The CDR3 region has the DNA TGCAGCGTTGTTCCAGCGGGGGAGCCTCCAGATACGCAGTATTTT.

The chain carries TRBV4-3 and TRBJ2-7; no clear D gene. CDR3 length: 14 amino acids. The germline gives CDR1 LGHNA, CDR2 YSLEER. Between the trimmed V and J ends, which lost 0 bases and 2 bases, there was a span of 8 bases. The CDR3 nucleotides are TGCGCCAGCAGCCAAGATCTGCTCACCTACGAGCAGTACTTC. It specifies CASSQDLLTYEQYF.

This clone was seen more than once but under ten times. This rearrangement joins TRBV11-3 to TRBJ2-7; possible D gene TRBD2, 5 bases. Trimming shortened V by 5 bases and J by 2 bases, and 13 bases separated the two germline ends. CDR1 is SGHNT and CDR2 is YENEEA in the germline V gene. This CDR3 spans 14 amino acids. In DNA form, the CDR3 reads TGTGCCAGCAGCCTAACCAGCGGAACCTACGAGCAGTACTTC. This encodes CASSLTSGTYEQYF.

The V and J genes are TRBV30 and TRBJ1-1; tentatively, D is TRBD1 (5 bases). The CDR3 is 16 residues long. From germline, CDR1 is GTSNPN and CDR2 SVGIG (reference sequence). Trimming stripped 0 bases from V and 1 base from J, with 15 bases between. The CDR3 reads CAWSVDFQGANTEAFF. CDR3 in DNA: TGTGCCTGGAGTGTAGATTTTCAAGGGGCGAACACTGAAGCTTTCTTT.

The chain couples TRBV6-5 to TRBJ2-5; a possible D gene is TRBD2 (5 bases). Germline CDR1 MNHEY, CDR2 SVGAGI. Trimming cost V 7 bases and J 3 bases, with 9 bases left between them. The CDR3 is 12 residues long. For the CDR3, the DNA is TGTGCCAGCATCGGGAAGAAAGAGACCCAGTACTTC. Translated, it gives CASIGKKETQYF.

This clone was seen just once. The chain employs TRBV2 and TRBJ2-5; possibly TRBD1 or TRBD2 for D (6 bases each). V was clipped by 8 bases and J by 5 bases, with 15 bases between them. In germline, CDR1 is SNHLY, CDR2 FYNNEI. This CDR3 has 13 residues. The CDR3 here is CASGQRGGETQYF. The CDR3 DNA follows: TGTGCCAGCGGCCAACGAGGGGGGGAGACCCAGTACTTC.

This chain connects TRBV4-2 to TRBJ2-3, with 7 bases matching TRBD2. CDR1 is LGHNA, CDR2 YNFKEQ, per germline. This CDR3 contains 17 residues. V lost 2 bases to trimming and J lost 2 bases; unmatched junction nucleotides: 10. The CDR3 region is CASSQWGEGGDTDTQYF. For the CDR3, the DNA is TGTGCCAGCAGCCAATGGGGGGAGGGCGGAGACACAGATACGCAGTATTTT.

This chain connects TRBV28 to TRBJ2-4; 9 bases are a match to TRBD1. Germline V lookup: CDR1 MDHEN, CDR2 SYDVKM. This CDR3 spans 16 amino acids. Losses at the gene ends were 6 bases for V and 2 bases for J; bases not matched to a gene: 8. CDR3 residues: CASSPTGGATKNIQYF. The CDR3 DNA sequence: TGTGCCAGCAGCCCCACAGGGGGCGCGACCAAAAACATTCAGTACTTC.

The V call is TRBV6-6, the J call TRBJ2-5; unclear D gene. This CDR3 region has 13 residues. With 5 bases removed from V and 1 base from J, the gap between germline ends came to 8 bases. The V gene's germline CDR1 is MNHNY and CDR2 SVGAGI (reference sequence). CDR3 DNA: TGTGCCAGCAGTCCCAGAGCCCAAGAGACCCAGTACTTC. This codes for CASSPRAQETQYF.

V usage is TRBV5-4 and J usage is TRBJ1-4; D call uncertain. CDR3 length: 16 amino acids. V lost 3 bases to trimming and J lost 11 bases, with 23 bases between them. Germline V gene data show CDR1 as SGHNT and CDR2 as YYREEE (reference sequence). The DNA for the CDR3 is TGTGCCAGCAGCTCACGTCTGACCCTTGATTTGGACAAACTGTTTTTT. Translation: CASSSRLTLDLDKLFF.

The V gene is TRBV10-3, the J gene TRBJ2-7, with a tentative D call TRBD1 (5 bases). The CDR3 has 13 amino acids. CDR1 is ENHRY and CDR2 is SYGVKD in the germline V gene. Trimming removed 3 bases at V and 1 base at J, with 7 bases between. The CDR3: CAISDDSSYEQYF. CDR3 DNA sequence: TGTGCCATCAGTGACGACAGTTCCTACGAGCAGTACTTC.

CDR3 residues: CASSPQGAPGDIQYF. As DNA, the CDR3 is TGTGCCAGCTCACCCCAGGGGGCGCCCGGTGACATTCAGTACTTC. This chain joins TRBV18 and TRBJ2-4, with 8 bases fitting TRBD1. CDR1 is KGHSH, CDR2 LQKENI, per germline. V was pared by 3 bases and J by 8 bases, with 9 bases of the junction left unmatched. This CDR3 contains 15 residues. Complete variable domain (other parts from reference TRBV18 and TRBJ2-4): NAGVMQNPRHLVRRRGQEARLRCSPMKGHSHVYWYRQLPEEGLKFMVYLQKENIIDESGMPKERFSAEFPKEGPSILRIQQVVRGDSAAYFCASSPQGAPGDIQYFGAGTRLSVL.

This clone was picked up one time. The rearrangement links TRBV6-1 to TRBJ1-5, with TRBD1 as a possible D gene (5 bases). Trimming took off 8 bases at V and 0 bases at J, with 8 bases between the two ends. The germline CDR1 and CDR2 sequences are MNHNS and SASEGT. The CDR3 runs 13 residues. The CDR3 reads CASGHLSNQPQHF. CDR3 nucleotides: TGTGCCAGCGGACACCTTAGCAATCAGCCCCAGCATTTT.

The rearrangement uses TRBV5-1 and TRBJ2-3, with D perhaps TRBD1 (6 bases). Trimming cost V 4 bases and J 0 bases, with 12 bases left between them. Germline CDR1 reads SGHRS; CDR2 reads YFSETQ. The CDR3 is made up of 15 amino acids. As DNA, the CDR3 is TGCGCCAGCAGCCTTCAGGACAGTAGCACAGATACGCAGTATTTT. Translating it yields CASSLQDSSTDTQYF.

This clone has only one observation. V is TRBV28 and J is TRBJ1-2; unclear D gene. The germline V gene has CDR1 MDHEN and CDR2 SYDVKM. The CDR3 covers 17 residues. V was shortened by 10 bases and J by 0 bases, with 24 bases between the two germline ends. Here the CDR3 DNA reads TGTGCCACGGCTCCCTTCCGGTCGCCCCGATCTAACTATGGCTACACCTTC. It codes for CATAPFRSPRSNYGYTF.

This chain connects TRBV5-6 to TRBJ2-3; 9 nucleotides match TRBD1. The germline V gene encodes CDR1 SGHDT and CDR2 YYEEEE. V shed 1 base, J shed 2 bases, and the junction held 5 bases outside the gene matches. There are 16 residues in the CDR3. CDR3: CASSLTGGVHTDTQYF. CDR3 DNA sequence: TGTGCCAGCAGCTTGACAGGGGGCGTACACACAGATACGCAGTATTTT.

This clone was recorded a few times. The genes are TRBV2 and TRBJ2-7, with D possibly matching TRBD1 (5 bases). V gave up 4 bases and J gave up 6 bases, with 10 bases separating them. CDR1 is SNHLY, CDR2 FYNNEI, per germline. The CDR3 has 12 residues. In nucleotides, the CDR3 is TGTGCCAGCAGTGCACAGGCAGCCGAGCAGTACTTC. The encoded protein is CASSAQAAEQYF.

The chain carries TRBV5-1 and TRBJ2-7; D may be TRBD1 or TRBD2 (6 bases each). The germline CDR1 and CDR2 sequences are SGHRS and YFSETQ. This CDR3 has 14 residues. V dropped 5 bases and J dropped 1 base, with 13 bases sitting between them. CDR3 nucleotide sequence: TGCGCCAGCAGTGGTCTAGGGGGGTCCTACGAGCAGTACTTC. The encoded protein is CASSGLGGSYEQYF.